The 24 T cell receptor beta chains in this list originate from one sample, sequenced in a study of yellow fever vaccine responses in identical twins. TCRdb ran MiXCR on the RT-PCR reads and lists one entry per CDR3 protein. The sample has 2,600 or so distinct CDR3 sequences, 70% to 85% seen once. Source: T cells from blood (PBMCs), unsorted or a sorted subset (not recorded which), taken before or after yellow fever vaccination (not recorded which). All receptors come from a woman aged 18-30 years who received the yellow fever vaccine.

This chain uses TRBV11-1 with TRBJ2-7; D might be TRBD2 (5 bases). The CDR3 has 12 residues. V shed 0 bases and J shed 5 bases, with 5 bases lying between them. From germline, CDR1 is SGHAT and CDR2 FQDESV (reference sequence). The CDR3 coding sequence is TGTGCCAGCAGCTTAGCCGGGGACGAGCAGTACGTC. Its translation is CASSLAGDEQYV.

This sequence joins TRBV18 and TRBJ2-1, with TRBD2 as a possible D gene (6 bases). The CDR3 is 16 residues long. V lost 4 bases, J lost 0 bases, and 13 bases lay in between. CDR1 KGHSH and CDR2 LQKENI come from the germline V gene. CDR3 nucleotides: TGTGCCAGCTCACAACCGGGACTTAGCTCCTACAATGAGCAGTTCTTC. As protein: CASSQPGLSSYNEQFF. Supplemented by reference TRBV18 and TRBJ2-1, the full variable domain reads NAGVMQNPRHLVRRRGQEARLRCSPMKGHSHVYWYRQLPEEGLKFMVYLQKENIIDESGMPKERFSAEFPKEGPSILRIQQVVRGDSAAYFCASSQPGLSSYNEQFFGPGTRLTVL.

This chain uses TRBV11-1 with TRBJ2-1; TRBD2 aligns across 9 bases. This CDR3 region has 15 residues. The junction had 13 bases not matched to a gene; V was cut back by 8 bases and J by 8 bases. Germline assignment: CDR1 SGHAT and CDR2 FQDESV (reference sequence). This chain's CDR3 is CASGPVREGRYEQFF. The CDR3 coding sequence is TGTGCCAGCGGACCTGTGCGGGAGGGCCGGTATGAGCAGTTCTTC.

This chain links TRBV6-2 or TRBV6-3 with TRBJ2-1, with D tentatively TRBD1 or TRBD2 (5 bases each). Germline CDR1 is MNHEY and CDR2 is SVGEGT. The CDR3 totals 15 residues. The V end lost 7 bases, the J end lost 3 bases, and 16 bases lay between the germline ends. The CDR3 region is CASTSGASFYNEQFF. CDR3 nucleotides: TGTGCCAGCACCTCTGGGGCTAGCTTCTACAATGAGCAGTTCTTC.

CDR3 in amino acids: CAISESTQIAKNIQYF. The CDR3 DNA is TGTGCCATCAGTGAAAGTACACAGATAGCCAAAAACATTCAGTACTTC. The chain couples TRBV10-3 to TRBJ2-4; the D is unclear. Between the trimmed V and J ends, which lost 3 bases and 0 bases, there was a span of 12 bases. The CDR3 extends over 16 amino acids. Looked up from germline, CDR1 is ENHRY and CDR2 is SYGVKD.

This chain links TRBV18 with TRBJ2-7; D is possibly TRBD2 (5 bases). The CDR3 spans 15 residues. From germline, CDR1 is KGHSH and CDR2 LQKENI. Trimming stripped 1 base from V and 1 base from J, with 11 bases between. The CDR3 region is CASSPRQAASYEQYF. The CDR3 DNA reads TGTGCCAGCTCACCACGTCAAGCGGCATCCTACGAGCAGTACTTC.

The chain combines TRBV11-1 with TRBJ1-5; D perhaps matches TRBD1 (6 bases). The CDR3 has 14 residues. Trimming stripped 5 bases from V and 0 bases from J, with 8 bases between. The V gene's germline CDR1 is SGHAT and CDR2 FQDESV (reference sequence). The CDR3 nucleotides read TGTGCCAGCAGCGTGGGACATAGCAATCAGCCCCAGCATTTT. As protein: CASSVGHSNQPQHF.

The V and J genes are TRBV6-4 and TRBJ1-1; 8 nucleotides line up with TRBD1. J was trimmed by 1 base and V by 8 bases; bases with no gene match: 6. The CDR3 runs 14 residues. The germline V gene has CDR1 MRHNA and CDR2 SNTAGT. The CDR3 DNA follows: TGTGCCAGCTCCTCGGGACAGGAGAACACTGAAGCTTTCTTT. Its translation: CASSSGQENTEAFF.

The CDR3 DNA sequence: TGCGCCAGCAGCCCCGACACAGATACGCAGTATTTT. This gives the protein CASSPDTDTQYF. The chain employs TRBV5-1 and TRBJ2-3; D is unresolved. Deletions cut 4 bases from V and 2 bases from J, with 5 bases between. The germline gives CDR1 SGHRS, CDR2 YFSETQ. The CDR3 extends over 12 amino acids. Using reference TRBV5-1 and TRBJ2-3 for the parts outside the CDR3, the full variable domain is KAGVTQTPRYLIKTRGQQVTLSCSPISGHRSVSWYQQTPGQGLQFLFEYFSETQRNKGNFPGRFSGRQFSNSRSEMNVSTLELGDSALYLCASSPDTDTQYFGPGTRLTVL.

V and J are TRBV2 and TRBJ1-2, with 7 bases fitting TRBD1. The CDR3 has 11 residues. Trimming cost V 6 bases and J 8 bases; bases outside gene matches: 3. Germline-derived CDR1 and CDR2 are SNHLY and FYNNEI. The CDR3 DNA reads TGTGCCAGCAGCCAGACAGGGGGCTACACCTTC. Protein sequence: CASSQTGGYTF.

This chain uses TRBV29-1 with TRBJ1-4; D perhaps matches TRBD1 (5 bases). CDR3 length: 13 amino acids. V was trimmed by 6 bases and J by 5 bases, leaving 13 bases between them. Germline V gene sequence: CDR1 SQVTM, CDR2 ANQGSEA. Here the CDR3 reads CSVGQGINEKLFF. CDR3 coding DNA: TGCAGCGTGGGGCAGGGAATAAATGAAAAACTGTTTTTT.

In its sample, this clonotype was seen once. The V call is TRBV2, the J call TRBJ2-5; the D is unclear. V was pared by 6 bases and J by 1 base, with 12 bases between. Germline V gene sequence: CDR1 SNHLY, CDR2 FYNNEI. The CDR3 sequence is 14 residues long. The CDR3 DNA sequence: TGTGCCAGCAGCGAACCCTCGGGCCAAGAGACCCAGTACTTC. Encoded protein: CASSEPSGQETQYF.

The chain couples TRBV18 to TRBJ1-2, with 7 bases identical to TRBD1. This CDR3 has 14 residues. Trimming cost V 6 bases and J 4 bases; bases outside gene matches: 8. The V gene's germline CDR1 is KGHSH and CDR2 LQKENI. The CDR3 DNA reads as TGTGCCAGCTCCGCGCTGGAGGGGGCCTATGGCTACACCTTC. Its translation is CASSALEGAYGYTF. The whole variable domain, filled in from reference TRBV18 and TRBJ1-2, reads NAGVMQNPRHLVRRRGQEARLRCSPMKGHSHVYWYRQLPEEGLKFMVYLQKENIIDESGMPKERFSAEFPKEGPSILRIQQVVRGDSAAYFCASSALEGAYGYTFGSGTRLTVV.

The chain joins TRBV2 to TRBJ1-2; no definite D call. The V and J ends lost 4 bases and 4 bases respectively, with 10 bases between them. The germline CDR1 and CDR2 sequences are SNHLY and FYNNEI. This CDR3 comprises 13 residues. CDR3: CASSVMGSYGYTF. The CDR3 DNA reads TGTGCCAGCAGTGTTATGGGCTCCTATGGCTACACCTTC.

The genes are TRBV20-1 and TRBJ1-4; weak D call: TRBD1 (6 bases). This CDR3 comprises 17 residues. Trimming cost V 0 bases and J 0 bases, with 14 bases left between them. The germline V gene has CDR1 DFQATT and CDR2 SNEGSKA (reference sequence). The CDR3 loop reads CSAREYHRAATNEKLFF. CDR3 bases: TGCAGTGCTAGAGAATATCACAGGGCTGCAACTAATGAAAAACTGTTTTTT.

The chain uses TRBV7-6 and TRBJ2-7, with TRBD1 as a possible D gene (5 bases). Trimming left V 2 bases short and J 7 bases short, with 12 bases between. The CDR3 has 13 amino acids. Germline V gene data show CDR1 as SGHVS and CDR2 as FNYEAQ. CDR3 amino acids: CASSLSAAGEQYF. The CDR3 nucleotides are TGTGCCAGCAGCTTATCAGCAGCAGGGGAGCAGTACTTC.

CDR3: CASSQAYRPTGELFF. DNA of the CDR3: TGTGCCAGCAGCCAAGCTTATCGCCCAACCGGGGAGCTGTTTTTT. The chain carries TRBV4-2 and TRBJ2-2, with D hard to call. This CDR3 comprises 15 residues. CDR1 and CDR2 from the germline V gene are LGHNA and YNFKEQ. Deletions cut 1 base from V and 5 bases from J, with 11 bases between.

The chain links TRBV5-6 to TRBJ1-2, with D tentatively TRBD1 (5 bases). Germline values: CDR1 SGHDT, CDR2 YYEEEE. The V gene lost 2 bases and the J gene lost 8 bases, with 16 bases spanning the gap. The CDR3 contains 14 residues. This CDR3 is CASSFGDYGRGYTF. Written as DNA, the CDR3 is TGTGCCAGCAGCTTCGGGGACTACGGGAGAGGCTACACCTTC.

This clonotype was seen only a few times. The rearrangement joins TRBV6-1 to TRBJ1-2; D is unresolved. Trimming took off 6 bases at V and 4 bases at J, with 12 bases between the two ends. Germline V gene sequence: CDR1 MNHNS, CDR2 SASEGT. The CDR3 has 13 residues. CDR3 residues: CASSRQPLYGYTF. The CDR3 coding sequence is TGTGCCAGCAGCCGCCAGCCGCTCTATGGCTACACCTTC.

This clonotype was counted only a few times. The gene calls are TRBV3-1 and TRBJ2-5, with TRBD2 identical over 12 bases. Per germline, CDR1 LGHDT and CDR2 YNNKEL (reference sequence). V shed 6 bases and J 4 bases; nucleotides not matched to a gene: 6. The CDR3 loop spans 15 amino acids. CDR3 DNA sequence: TGTGCCAGCAGGGCTAGCGGGGGGGCCGTAGAGACCCAGTACTTC. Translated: CASRASGGAVETQYF.

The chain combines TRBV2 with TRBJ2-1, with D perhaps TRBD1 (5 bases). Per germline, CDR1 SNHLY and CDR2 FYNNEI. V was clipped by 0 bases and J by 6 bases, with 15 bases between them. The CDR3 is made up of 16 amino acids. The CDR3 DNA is TGTGCCAGCAGTGAAGCGCTTCTCAGGGTTAGCAATGAGCAGTTCTTC. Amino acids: CASSEALLRVSNEQFF. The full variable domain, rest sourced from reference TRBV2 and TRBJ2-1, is EPEVTQTPSHQVTQMGQEVILRCVPISNHLYFYWYRQILGQKVEFLVSFYNNEISEKSEIFDDQFSVERPDGSNFTLKIRSTKLEDSAMYFCASSEALLRVSNEQFFGPGTRLTVL.

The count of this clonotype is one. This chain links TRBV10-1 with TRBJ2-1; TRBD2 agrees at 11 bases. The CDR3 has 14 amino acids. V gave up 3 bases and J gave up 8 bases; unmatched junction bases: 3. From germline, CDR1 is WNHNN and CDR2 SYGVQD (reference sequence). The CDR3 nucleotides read TGCGCCAGCAGTGACCTAGCGGGAGGCGATGAGCAGTTCTTC. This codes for CASSDLAGGDEQFF.

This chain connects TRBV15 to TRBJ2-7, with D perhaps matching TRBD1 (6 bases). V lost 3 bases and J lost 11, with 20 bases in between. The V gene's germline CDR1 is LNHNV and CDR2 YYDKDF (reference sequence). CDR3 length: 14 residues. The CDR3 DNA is TGTGCCACCAGCAGGGGGGACACCGCTGCGAGCAAGTACTTC. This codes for CATSRGDTAASKYF.

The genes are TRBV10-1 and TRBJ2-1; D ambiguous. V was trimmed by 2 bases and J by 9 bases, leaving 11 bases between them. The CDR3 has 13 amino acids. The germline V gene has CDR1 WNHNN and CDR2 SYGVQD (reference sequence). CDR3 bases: TGCGCCAGCAGTGAGGCCCTCCCCGGTGAGCAGTTCTTC. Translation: CASSEALPGEQFF.